These T cell receptor beta chains were read from a single sample in a study of blood T cells in healthy people across ages. TCRdb used MiXCR to reprocess the 5' RACE reads, holding one entry per CDR3 protein. The table records about 640,000 distinct CDR3 sequences, 45% to 65% of them present only once. The specimen was blood. The receptors stem from a man aged 55 to 70 in good health. The CDR3 runs from the conserved cysteine through the conserved F or W. The D gene is left open where the match is weak. Clone size is given for some rows only: seen once, a few or many times, or a class if the clone is expanded.

TRBV6-6	many	15	TRBD2	TRBJ2-1	CASSYTAGGSNEQFF
TRBV18	NA	16	TRBD1	TRBJ2-1	CASSVQTGVSYNEQFF
TRBV7-2	NA	16	TRBD2	TRBJ2-4	CASSSSGGLSQNIQYF
TRBV7-6	NA	18	TRBD2	TRBJ2-1	CAGSLELAGGPGYNEQFF
TRBV27	NA	18	NA	TRBJ2-1	CASSVQGPGEPPYNEQFF
TRBV12-3/TRBV12-4	NA	16	NA	TRBJ2-6	CASSLNFGSGANVLTF
TRBV5-1	NA	16	NA	TRBJ1-5	CASSPEGRGGNQPQHF
TRBV4-1	few	12	NA	TRBJ2-5	CASSQDVQTQYF
TRBV7-8	few	17	TRBD2	TRBJ2-4	CASSWSGGAVGENIQYF
TRBV20-1	NA	14	NA	TRBJ2-5	CSASPGIFIKTQYF
TRBV24-1	NA	17	TRBD1	TRBJ1-5	CANGTGGGYRGNQPQHF
TRBV2	many	12	NA	TRBJ2-1	CASSPLAGEQFF
TRBV6-6	NA	15	NA	TRBJ1-2	CASSYAKGGLSGYTF
TRBV6-5	NA	11	NA	TRBJ2-5	CASKDRETQYF
TRBV7-9	NA	14	NA	TRBJ2-5	CASSLDLYQETLYF
TRBV20-1	NA	14	NA	TRBJ2-5	CSARDRLIQETQYF
TRBV2	once	13	TRBD1	TRBJ2-4	CASSNTGVNEQYF
TRBV21-1	NA	20	NA	TRBJ2-2	CASSKVGAGGQGARTGELFF
TRBV11-2	NA	14	TRBD1	TRBJ2-7	CASSAGRTGGEQYF
TRBV7-6	NA	18	TRBD1	TRBJ1-1	CASSLVGGGTGMNTEAFF
TRBV29-1	few	15	TRBD1	TRBJ2-5	CSVDLNRGPQETQYF
TRBV7-9	NA	16	NA	NA	CASTGGGESSYNEQYF
TRBV6-5	few	14	NA	TRBJ2-7	CASSYRRASYEQYF
TRBV3-1	NA	14	NA	TRBJ1-6	CASSQGPANSPLHF
TRBV3-1	medium-sized	12	NA	TRBJ2-3	CASSQGANTQYF
TRBV5-1	NA	15	NA	TRBJ2-1	CASSLAQGGYNEQFF
TRBV5-1	few	14	NA	TRBJ2-1	CASSASNRVNEQFF
TRBV2	NA	15	NA	TRBJ2-3	CASSERASSTDTQYF
TRBV20-1	NA	17	TRBD2	TRBJ2-3	CSAAQGTSGGYTDTQYF
TRBV21-1	NA	16	NA	TRBJ1-1	CASSNGTATKETEAFF
TRBV6-1	NA	14	TRBD1	NA	CASSTPGQGREQYF
TRBV7-2	once	17	TRBD2	TRBJ2-3	CASSLVSWLAGGDTQYF
TRBV6-5	NA	15	NA	TRBJ2-7	CASSYGFLGSYEQYF
TRBV20-1	few	12	NA	TRBJ2-1	CSGGVGGIEQFF
TRBV2	few	13	NA	TRBJ1-5	CASMSGVRQPQHF
TRBV12-3/TRBV12-4	few	13	NA	TRBJ1-6	CASSVRTISPLHF
TRBV7-9	NA	14	NA	TRBJ2-7	CASSLALEGAEQYF
TRBV7-6	NA	15	TRBD1	TRBJ1-1	CASSTRQGASTEAFF
TRBV4-1	NA	17	TRBD2	TRBJ2-5	CASSRGLAGGYIETQYF
TRBV27	NA	14	NA	TRBJ2-2	CASSPGHFPGELFF
TRBV24-1	NA	16	TRBD1	NA	CATSDAGTGFQETQYF
TRBV28	NA	16	NA	TRBJ1-5	CASRIPGSRGNQPQHF
TRBV7-9	NA	15	TRBD2	TRBJ2-1	CASSLGSGGINEQFF
TRBV15	NA	15	NA	TRBJ1-2	CATNADLQGLYGYTF
TRBV7-9	NA	15	TRBD1	TRBJ2-4	CASTPTGVAKNIQYF
TRBV11-2	NA	17	NA	TRBJ2-3	CASSPRVSAGFTDTQYF
TRBV6-5	few	15	TRBD2	TRBJ2-5	CASSPGRGAQETQYF
TRBV28	NA	13	NA	TRBJ2-1	CVSGSRGDNEQFF
TRBV7-2	NA	14	NA	TRBJ1-2	CASSSKGDTYGYTF
TRBV2	NA	11	NA	TRBJ2-5	CASGGRETQYF